This TCR beta chain was recovered during a study of control samples from healthy donors and cancer patients. This CDR3 comprises 17 residues. CDR1 is LNHDA and CDR2 is SQIVND in the germline V gene (reference sequence). With V trimmed by 1 base and J by 2 bases, 4 bases remained unmatched. Measured with immunoSEQ multiplex PCR; TCRdb has only the in-frame clones, and not every one. The table lists around 130,000 clones, about 86% of them singletons. The rearrangement links TRBV19 to TRBJ2-2; TRBD2 agrees at 10 bases. Sequences were obtained from blood. The TCR originated in a man aged 25-45 years in good health. The DNA for the CDR3 is TGTGCCAGTAGTATAGGGCGGACTAGCGGTAACACCGGGGAGCTGTTTTTT. Amino acid sequence: CASSIGRTSGNTGELFF.